This TCR beta chain was captured by sequencing in a study of blood T cell repertoires in COVID-19. Looking at the study overall: Whether acute or convalescent, the COVID-19 samples came from the United States, Italy and Spain. The analysed material was cDNA or gDNA that came from T cells, B-cell-depleted T cells, or PBMCs.

Germline lookup yields CDR1 GTSNPN and CDR2 SVGIG (reference sequence). Deletions cut 0 bases from V and 7 bases from J, with 15 bases between. The CDR3 covers 14 residues. Per the authors' pipeline: Estimates of nucleated cell counts were drawn from the amplification of reference gene primers. Using immunoSEQ multiplex PCR, the repertoire was profiled, and TCRdb retains in-frame clones only, with some absent. That table supplies the V and J calls and clone size; D and trimming were determined from the DNA. The sample holds about 59,000 clones, around 87% seen once. This chain uses TRBV30 with TRBJ1-1; D perhaps matches TRBD1 (6 bases). Sequences were obtained from peripheral blood. The TCR comes from a man between 60 and 75 years old with active or convalescent COVID-19. CDR3 DNA sequence: TGTGCCTGGAGTGTACGCCGGGGGGCCAGTGAAGCTTTCTTT. Amino acid sequence: CAWSVRRGASEAFF.